A single sample gave rise to the 6 T cell receptor beta chains below, sequenced in a study of CD8 T cells in ankylosing spondylitis. TCRdb reanalysed the 5' RACE reads using MiXCR and keeps one entry per CDR3 protein. The data show about 140,000 distinct CDR3 sequences, 7% to 10% seen once. The material sequenced was synovial fluid, either unsorted or a sorted T cell fraction (not recorded which). These receptor sequences come from a male donor with ankylosing spondylitis.

This clonotype was observed a handful of times. The rearrangement joins TRBV29-1 to TRBJ2-3; the D is unclear. Germline V gene data show CDR1 as SQVTM and CDR2 as ANQGSEA. This CDR3 region has 13 residues. Trimming took 3 bases from V and 2 from J, leaving 9 bases between them. CDR3 in amino acids: CSVDPPFTDTQYF. CDR3 in DNA: TGCAGCGTTGACCCCCCATTCACAGATACGCAGTATTTT.

This clonotype came up many times. The chain is built from TRBV5-1 and TRBJ1-6; D ambiguous. The CDR3 contains 14 residues. Germline V CDR1 and CDR2: SGHRS, YFSETQ. The V end was cut by 0 bases, the J end by 6 bases, with 7 bases between. CDR3 nucleotide sequence: TGCGCCAGCAGCTTGGGACGTCTTAATTCACCCCTCCACTTT. This encodes CASSLGRLNSPLHF.

The rearrangement links TRBV28 to TRBJ2-3; TRBD2 might be the D (6 bases). This CDR3 has 15 residues. Germline CDR1 reads MDHEN; CDR2 reads SYDVKM. V was trimmed by 3 bases and J by 2 bases, leaving 12 bases between them. The CDR3 nucleotides read TGTGCCAGCAGTTTGGTCGGGGGTTTCACAGATACGCAGTATTTT. Translation gives CASSLVGGFTDTQYF. The full variable domain, completed using reference TRBV28 and TRBJ2-3, is DVKVTQSSRYLVKRTGEKVFLECVQDMDHENMFWYRQDPGLGLRLIYFSYDVKMKEKGDIPEGYSVSREKKERFSLILESASTNQTSMYLCASSLVGGFTDTQYFGPGTRLTVL.

This clonotype came up many times. The chain carries TRBV15 and TRBJ2-2; D is uncertain. With 0 bases removed from V and 8 bases from J, the gap between germline ends came to 4 bases. The germline V gene encodes CDR1 LNHNV and CDR2 YYDKDF (reference sequence). The CDR3 runs to 12 residues. CDR3 protein: CATSRDSGELFF. DNA for the CDR3: TGTGCCACCAGCAGAGATTCTGGGGAGCTGTTTTTT. The full variable domain, completed using reference TRBV15 and TRBJ2-2, is DAMVIQNPRYQVTQFGKPVTLSCSQTLNHNVMYWYQQKSSQAPKLLFHYYDKDFNNEADTPDNFQSRRPNTSFCFLDIRSPGLGDTAMYLCATSRDSGELFFGEGSRLTVL.

This clonotype was seen more than once but under ten times. The genes are TRBV20-1 and TRBJ2-1; D gene ambiguous. Germline assignment: CDR1 DFQATT and CDR2 SNEGSKA (reference sequence). Trimming removed 4 bases at V and 4 bases at J, with 5 bases between. The CDR3 runs to 11 residues. The CDR3 sequence: CSATGYNEQFF. The DNA for the CDR3 is TGCAGTGCTACCGGATACAATGAGCAGTTCTTC.

This clonotype was found a few times. CDR3 bases: TGTGCCAGCAGCTGGGACACAGACACTGAAGCTTTCTTT. Translated, it gives CASSWDTDTEAFF. The chain carries TRBV7-3 and TRBJ1-1; D might be TRBD1 (6 bases). V dropped 4 bases and J dropped 3 bases, with 9 bases sitting between them. Germline lookup yields CDR1 SGHTA and CDR2 FQGTGA. The CDR3 length is 13 residues.